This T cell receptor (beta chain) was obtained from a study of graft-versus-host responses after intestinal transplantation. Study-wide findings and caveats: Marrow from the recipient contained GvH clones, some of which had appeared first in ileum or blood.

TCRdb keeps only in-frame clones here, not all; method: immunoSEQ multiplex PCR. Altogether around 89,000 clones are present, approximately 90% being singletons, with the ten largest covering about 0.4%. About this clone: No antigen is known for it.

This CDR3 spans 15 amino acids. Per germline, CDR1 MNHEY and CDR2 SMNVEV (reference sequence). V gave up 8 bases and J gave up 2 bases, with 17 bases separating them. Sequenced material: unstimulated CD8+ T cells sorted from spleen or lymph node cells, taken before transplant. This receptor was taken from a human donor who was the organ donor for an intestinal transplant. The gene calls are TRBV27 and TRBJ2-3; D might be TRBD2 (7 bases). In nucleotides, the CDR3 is TGTGCCAGCGCAAGGGGGGGGGCCGTCACAGATACGCAGTATTTT. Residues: CASARGGAVTDTQYF.